Below are 5 T cell receptor beta chains sequenced from a single sample in a study of cytomegalovirus exposure and HLA in healthy donors. The PCR contained 60 Vbeta and 13 Jbeta primers. Using immunoSEQ multiplex PCR, the repertoire was profiled, and TCRdb retains in-frame clones only, with some absent. In the table there are 150,000 or so clones, 76% of which are singletons. The sequencing sample was made of PBMCs. The receptors here all came from a male donor in good health and CMV-seronegative.

This rearrangement joins TRBV5-4 to TRBJ1-1, with D perhaps matching TRBD1 (5 bases). CDR3 length equals 14 residues. CDR1 is SGHNT and CDR2 is YYREEE in the germline V gene (reference sequence). Between the trimmed V and J ends, which lost 5 bases and 4 bases, there was a span of 15 bases. The chain's CDR3 is CASSPDRFGTEAFF. CDR3 DNA: TGTGCCAGCAGTCCTGACAGATTTGGCACTGAAGCTTTCTTT.

This chain uses TRBV5-8 with TRBJ2-7, with D possibly matching TRBD1 (6 bases). Germline V lookup: CDR1 SGHTS, CDR2 YDEGEE. Trimming removed 2 bases at V and 2 bases at J, with 11 bases between. The CDR3 length is 14 residues. CDR3 nucleotide sequence: TGTGCCAGCAGCTTCCGGGACACTGCCTACGAGCAGTACTTC. It is translated as CASSFRDTAYEQYF.

This sequence joins TRBV5-1 and TRBJ1-4, with TRBD1 identical over 12 bases. With V trimmed by 4 bases and J by 7 bases, 8 bases remained unmatched. Germline V CDR1 and CDR2: SGHRS, YFSETQ. The CDR3 runs to 16 residues. The CDR3 sequence: CASSPGRDRGLEKLFF. In DNA form, the CDR3 reads TGCGCCAGCAGCCCTGGGCGGGACAGGGGGCTTGAAAAACTGTTTTTT.

The chain couples TRBV7-6 to TRBJ2-7; a possible D gene is TRBD2 (6 bases). This CDR3 is built from 13 residues. Germline V gene lookup returns CDR1 SGHVS and CDR2 FNYEAQ. Trimming removed 5 bases from V and 4 bases from J, with 12 bases in between. The CDR3, as DNA: TGTGCCAGCAGCCCAGGCGGGGCGTACGAGCAGTACTTC. It encodes CASSPGGAYEQYF.

The chain has TRBV5-8 and TRBJ1-2; TRBD1 aligns across 7 bases. CDR3 size: 15 residues. Germline V gene lookup returns CDR1 SGHTS and CDR2 YDEGEE. Unmatched junction bases numbered 4, after V lost 1 base and J lost 1 base. CDR3 loop: CASSLLGQLNYGYTF. The CDR3 DNA sequence: TGTGCCAGCAGCTTGCTGGGACAGCTTAACTATGGCTACACCTTC.